This T cell receptor (beta chain) was captured in a study of CD8 T cell repertoires and HIV-1 epitope variants (TCRdb year 2020). With respect to the entire study: Twenty-five peptides representing autologous and known Gag and Nef epitope variants were each used to stimulate T cells in separate culture wells. Control conditions included a CMV, EBV and flu peptide pool, the Ebola AY9 epitope as negative control, and a no-peptide well. The epitopes tested covered three Gag epitope families plus Nef HW9 and YT9. T cells were enriched with the EasySep Human T Cell Enrichment Kit and co-cultured with equal numbers of autologous T cell-negative cells as antigen-presenting cells. Cultures were maintained for 10 days in IMDM with gentamicin, and half-media changes adding IL-2, IL-7 and IL-15 were performed on days 3 and 7. An aliquot of 1M T cells was saved as an uncultured baseline condition, separate from the approximately 75 T cell cultures. A total of 80 or so T cell cultures were run, with each culture condition performed in triplicate except for one peptide, which was performed in duplicate.

The EasySep Human CD8+ T Cell Enrichment Kit was used on day 10 to isolate CD8+ T cells from every culture. The immunoSEQ platform was used to sequence TCR beta CDR3 regions at survey depth. The QIAamp DNA micro kit was used to extract genomic DNA from every cultured and uncultured CD8+ T cell population. As for the original processing: Any sample with under 5,000 productive reads was excluded, and this exclusion removed about 7% of the roughly 80 cultures stimulated with HIV peptides. A MANAFEST web app trimmed sequences to CDR3 and removed nonproductive sequences, CDR3s under 5 amino acids, and those not starting C or ending F/W. For a clonotype to count as antigen-specific, the clonotype had to expand relative to the no-peptide control in at least 2 of 3 replicates at FDR 0.01, and only within one epitope family. A specific clonotype also had to show a frequency at least fivefold higher than in wells stimulated with peptides from other epitope families. TCRdb re-hosts the immuneACCESS table, in-frame sequences only. Its copies lack some clones; in the studies checked, an unresolved V gene accounts for under half of them, and the cause for the rest is not known. The DNA was the basis for D and trimming; V, J and clone size are from that table. This sample comprises tens of thousands of clones, roughly four fifths of them detected only once. The top ten clonotypes cover around a quarter of the sample.

V is shortened by 6 bases, J by 1 base, and the region joining them spans 9 bases. The CDR3 has 14 amino acids, counting the end cysteine and phenylalanine. CDR3 DNA only is kept here, 42 bases in frame from base 1. As encoded in the germline V gene, CDR1 is LGHNA while CDR2 is YSLEER. Beyond this particular receptor, the publication reports: Roughly nine antigen-specific TCR beta clonotypes were identified, and six of them appeared cross-reactive for autologous or known escape epitope variants. A handful of clonotypes recognized the Nef KF9 family and one the HW9 family, with no responses to the TAALDMSHF plasma variant. The assay identified only TCR beta chains and indicated proliferation in response to antigen, without indicating T cell function or cytokine profile.

On this clone: Its antigen has not been determined. No base quality values were provided; no much bigger clone lies one nucleotide off.

The sample consisted of uncultured baseline CD8+ T cells from peripheral blood mononuclear cells (PBMCs). The receptor comes from a male donor with HIV. The sequence links TRBV4-3 to TRBJ2-2; matching of 5 bases hints at TRBD2 as the D gene. The sequence in DNA is TGCGCCAGCAGTCGGAGGTTGAACACCGGGGAGCTGTTTTTT. Its amino acids are CASSRRLNTGELFF.